This T cell receptor (beta chain) was sequenced in a study of regulatory T cells in long-lasting Graves disease. Study-wide results and caveats: What was studied was peripheral blood only, and not thyroid tissue. A reduction in accuracy may have resulted from the small sample size. Compared with new cases, persistent Graves' patients showed reduced TCR diversity.

Noted time point: persistent/refractory GD, antithyroid drugs over 5 years with positive TRAb. PBMCs provided the RNA from which the TCR library was made. CDR3 length: 13 residues. The germline V and J ends were trimmed by 8 bases and 5 bases, with 15 bases remaining between them. Germline V gene data show CDR1 as SGHAT and CDR2 as FQNNGV. Construction of the TCR beta libraries employed iRepertoire HTBI primers in conjunction with Arm-PCR of CDR3 regions. Via MiXCR, TCRdb re-called the multiplex PCR reads, giving one row per CDR3 protein. This table has 450,000 or so distinct CDR3 sequences, about 20% appearing once. This clonotype was seen repeatedly, ten times or more. No antigen is known for it.

The starting material was peripheral blood mononuclear cells (PBMCs), obtained when the disease was refractory, from a patient treated with antithyroid drugs. This sequence was found in a female donor with Graves disease. The chain couples TRBV11-2 to TRBJ1-2; D call uncertain. CDR3 in DNA: TGTGCCAGCTCCTACTCCCCTGGGTATGGCTACACCTTC. Protein: CASSYSPGYGYTF.